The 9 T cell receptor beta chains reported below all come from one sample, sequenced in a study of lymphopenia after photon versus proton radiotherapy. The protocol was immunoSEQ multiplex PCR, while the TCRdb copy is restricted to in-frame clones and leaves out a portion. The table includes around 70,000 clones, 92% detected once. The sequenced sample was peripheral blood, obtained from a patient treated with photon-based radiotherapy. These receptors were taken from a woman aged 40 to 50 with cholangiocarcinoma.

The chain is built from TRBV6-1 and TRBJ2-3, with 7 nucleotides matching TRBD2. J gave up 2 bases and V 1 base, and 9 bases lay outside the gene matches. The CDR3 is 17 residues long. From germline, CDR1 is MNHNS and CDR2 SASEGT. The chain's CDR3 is CASSEGKPGRVTDTQYF. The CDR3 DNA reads TGTGCCAGCAGTGAAGGGAAGCCGGGGAGGGTCACAGATACGCAGTATTTT.

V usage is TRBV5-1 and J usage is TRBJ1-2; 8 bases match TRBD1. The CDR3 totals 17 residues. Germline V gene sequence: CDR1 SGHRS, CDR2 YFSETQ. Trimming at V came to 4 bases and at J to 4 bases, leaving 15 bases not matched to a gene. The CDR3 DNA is TGCGCCAGCAGCCCGGACAGGGCCAAAGAAGGTTTCTATGGCTACACCTTC. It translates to CASSPDRAKEGFYGYTF. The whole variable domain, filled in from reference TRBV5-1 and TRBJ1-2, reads KAGVTQTPRYLIKTRGQQVTLSCSPISGHRSVSWYQQTPGQGLQFLFEYFSETQRNKGNFPGRFSGRQFSNSRSEMNVSTLELGDSALYLCASSPDRAKEGFYGYTFGSGTRLTVV.

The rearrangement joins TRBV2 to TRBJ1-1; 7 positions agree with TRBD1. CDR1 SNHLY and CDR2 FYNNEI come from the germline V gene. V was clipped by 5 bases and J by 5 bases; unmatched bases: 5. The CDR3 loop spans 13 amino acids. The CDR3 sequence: CASSPQGRTEAFF. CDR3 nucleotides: TGTGCCAGCAGTCCACAGGGGAGGACTGAAGCTTTCTTT.

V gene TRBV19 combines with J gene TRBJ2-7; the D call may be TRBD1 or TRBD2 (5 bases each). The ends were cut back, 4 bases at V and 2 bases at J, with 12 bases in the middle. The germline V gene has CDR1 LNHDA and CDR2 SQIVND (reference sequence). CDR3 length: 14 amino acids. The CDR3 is CASSRGPEAYEQYF. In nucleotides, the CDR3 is TGTGCCAGTAGTAGGGGACCTGAGGCCTACGAGCAGTACTTC.

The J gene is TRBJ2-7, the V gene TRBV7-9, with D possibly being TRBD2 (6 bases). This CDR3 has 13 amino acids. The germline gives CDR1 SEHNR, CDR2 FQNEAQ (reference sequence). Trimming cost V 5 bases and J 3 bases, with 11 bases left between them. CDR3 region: CASSPPGDYEQYF. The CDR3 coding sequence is TGTGCCAGCAGCCCCCCGGGGGACTACGAGCAGTACTTC. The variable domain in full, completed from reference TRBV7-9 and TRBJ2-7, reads DTGVSQNPRHKITKRGQNVTFRCDPISEHNRLYWYRQTLGQGPEFLTYFQNEAQLEKSRLLSDRFSAERPKGSFSTLEIQRTEQGDSAMYLCASSPPGDYEQYFGPGTRLTVT.

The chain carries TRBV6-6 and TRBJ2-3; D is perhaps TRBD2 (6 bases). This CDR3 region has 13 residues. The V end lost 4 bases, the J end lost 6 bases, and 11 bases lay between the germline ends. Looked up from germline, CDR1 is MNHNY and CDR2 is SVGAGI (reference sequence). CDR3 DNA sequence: TGTGCCAGCAGTTCCCTTCTAGCGGATACGCAGTATTTT. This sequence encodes CASSSLLADTQYF.

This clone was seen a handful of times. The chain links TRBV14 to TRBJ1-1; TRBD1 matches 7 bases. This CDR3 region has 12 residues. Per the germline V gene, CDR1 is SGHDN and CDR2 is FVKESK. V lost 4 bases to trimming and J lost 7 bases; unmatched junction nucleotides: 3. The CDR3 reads CASSRNRGEAFF. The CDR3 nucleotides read TGTGCCAGCAGCCGCAACAGGGGTGAAGCTTTCTTT. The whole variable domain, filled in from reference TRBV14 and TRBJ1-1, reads EAGVTQFPSHSVIEKGQTVTLRCDPISGHDNLYWYRRVMGKEIKFLLHFVKESKQDESGMPNNRFLAERTGGTYSTLKVQPAELEDSGVYFCASSRNRGEAFFGQGTRLTVV.

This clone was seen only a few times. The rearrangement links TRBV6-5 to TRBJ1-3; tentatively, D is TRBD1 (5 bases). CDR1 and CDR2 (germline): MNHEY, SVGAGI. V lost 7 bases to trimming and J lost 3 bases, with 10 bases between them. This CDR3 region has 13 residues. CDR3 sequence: CASTQGGGNTIYF. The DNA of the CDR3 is TGTGCCAGCACCCAGGGAGGTGGAAACACCATATATTTT.

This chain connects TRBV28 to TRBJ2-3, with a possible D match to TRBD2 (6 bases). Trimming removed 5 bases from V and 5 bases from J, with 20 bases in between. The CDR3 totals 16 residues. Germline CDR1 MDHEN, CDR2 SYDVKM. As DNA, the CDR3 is TGTGCCAGCAGTCCTTCCGGGACGGGGGTGAGAGATACGCAGTATTTT. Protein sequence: CASSPSGTGVRDTQYF.